The entry below describes one T cell receptor beta chain. The clone's antigen remains unknown. No base quality information exists; no much larger clone differs at one position. The immunoSEQ Assay, a bias-controlled multiplex PCR, was used to amplify TCRbeta CDR3 regions from genomic DNA. Per the original workflow: Within the assay, amplification of reference gene primers was used to estimate how many nucleated cells each sample contained. Sequence reads were collapsed and filtered to measure the absolute abundance of every unique TCRbeta CDR3 rearrangement. For each sample, productive Simpson clonality was calculated by taking the square root of Simpson's diversity index across productive rearrangements. TCRdb stores this immuneACCESS table with in-frame sequences only. Part of the clones is absent; in the studies checked, under half of the shortfall reflects unresolved V genes, and no reason is known for the rest. D and trimming were read from the DNA, whereas the V and J calls and clone size are those reported in that table. The sample records more than 130,000 clones, roughly 80% of which are singletons. The ten largest clonotypes hold almost 6.5% of the sample.

Whole blood was collected in K2EDTA tubes by collaborating institutions according to the institutions' own protocols. Collaborator samples were shipped for TCRbeta analysis as frozen whole blood, isolated PBMCs, or DNA extracted from either sample type. These data come from a study of blood T cell repertoires in COVID-19 (dated by TCRdb to 2019 to 2021). Looking at the study overall: The collaborator samples originated in the United States, Italy and Spain and spanned the acute and convalescent phases of COVID-19. The prospective study material was composed of cDNA or gDNA derived from T cells, B-cell-depleted T cells, or PBMCs. Subjects who had been exposed to COVID-19, were actively infected with it, or had recovered from it provided the deeply sampled blood TCRbeta repertoires that made up the dataset. A freely available public database, intended as a resource for researchers studying the immune response to SARS-CoV-2, is where the repertoires were released. Samples were obtained from the ongoing ImmuneRACE study (first 160 participants) and from 1,200 or so subjects provided by 6 global collaborators. Nearly every sample came with metadata listing a de-identified subject ID, COVID-19 status, age in years and sex. Where HLA class I and class II types were available, the types were taken from metadata supplied by the sample provider, not from assay-based typing.

The investigation overall reported the following: The quantity of clinical and demographic metadata differed by source and by participant and was supplied without curation.

Sequencing was done on a sample of peripheral blood. The TCR originated in a human donor in a cohort sampled during active COVID-19.

The CDR3 here reads CASSQDPRGGSPLHF. The nucleotides read TGTGCCAGCAGCCAAGATCCCAGGGGTGGCTCACCCCTCCACTTT. This receptor chain uses TRBV3-1 (or the pseudogene TRBV3-2) and TRBJ1-6, and TRBD1 may be the D gene, going by 6 matching bases. CDR1 is given as LGHDT and CDR2 as YNNKEL, both from the germline V gene (reference sequence). Including cysteine and phenylalanine, the CDR3 has 15 amino acids. The only DNA kept is the CDR3, 45 bases in frame from the first base. Trimming removed 0 bases from V and 10 bases from J, leaving 13 bases between the germline ends.